The 11 T cell receptor beta chains below all came from one sample that was sequenced in a study of post-analysis software for immune sequencing data. Presence of unique molecular identifiers characterized the TCR beta cDNA libraries. TCRdb called the PCR reads again in MiXCR, with one record for every CDR3 protein. The data contain approximately 460,000 distinct CDR3 sequences, less than 45% of them singletons. Regarding the study as a whole: The study found TRBV5-6, TRBV5-1 and TRBV20-1 among several TRBV segments more frequent in patients than controls.

Their antigen targets remain unknown. The sample comprised blood. The origin of the receptors is a girl aged 5-17 years with multiple sclerosis.

The genes are TRBV20-1 and TRBJ2-3; 8 bases match TRBD2. CDR1 is DFQATT and CDR2 is SNEGSKA in the germline V gene (reference sequence). The CDR3 has 15 residues. V lost 6 bases, J lost 0 bases, and 8 bases stayed unmatched. The CDR3 DNA follows: TGCAGTGCCGGCCGGTCTAGCGGGAGCACAGATACGCAGTATTTT. Translation: CSAGRSSGSTDTQYF.

This chain connects TRBV20-1 to TRBJ1-1; the D is unclear. This CDR3 comprises 11 residues. The V gene lost 4 bases and the J gene lost 1 base, with 4 bases spanning the gap. Germline V gene data show CDR1 as DFQATT and CDR2 as SNEGSKA (reference sequence). The CDR3 reads CSAMWNTEAFF. Written as DNA, the CDR3 is TGCAGTGCTATGTGGAACACTGAAGCTTTCTTT.

The chain combines TRBV7-9 with TRBJ1-1; D may be TRBD1 (6 bases). The CDR3 covers 15 residues. CDR1 is SEHNR, CDR2 FQNEAQ, per germline (reference sequence). V was clipped by 0 bases and J by 2 bases, with 10 bases between them. This chain's CDR3 is CASSLAVGGNTEAFF. CDR3 nucleotides: TGTGCCAGCAGCTTAGCAGTGGGGGGCAACACTGAAGCTTTCTTT.

This clonotype has more than one count but fewer than ten. This sequence joins TRBV27 and TRBJ2-3, with D unresolved. CDR1 MNHEY and CDR2 SMNVEV come from the germline V gene (reference sequence). Trimming took 0 bases from V and 4 from J, leaving 20 bases between them. The CDR3 contains 18 residues. The CDR3 region has the DNA TGTGCCAGCAGTTTATCGTCCGCCCCCCTCTGGGGTGCAGATACGCAGTATTTT. Protein sequence: CASSLSSAPLWGADTQYF.

In regard to this clonotype: Sequence at one end of the junction differs from germline and may be a read error. V gene TRBV7-7 combines with J gene TRBJ2-1; 10 bases fit TRBD2. The germline gives CDR1 SSHAT, CDR2 FNYEAQ (reference sequence). CDR3 size: 14 residues. CDR3 in DNA: TGTGCTAGCAGCTTAAAAGCGGGAGGGCCCCAGCAGTTCTTC. Encoded protein: CASSLKAGGPQQFF.

There are a few counts of this clonotype. This chain links TRBV7-2 with TRBJ2-1; 7 bases match TRBD2. Germline CDR1 SGHTA, CDR2 FQGNSA. CDR3 size: 15 residues. J gave up 3 bases and V 8 bases, and 10 bases lay outside the gene matches. The CDR3 DNA sequence: TGTGCCAGCGCCGAGGTCAGCGGGAACTACAATGAGCAGTTCTTC. Translation gives CASAEVSGNYNEQFF. Variable domain in full (rest from reference TRBV7-2 and TRBJ2-1): GAGVSQSPSNKVTEKGKDVELRCDPISGHTALYWYRQSLGQGLEFLIYFQGNSAPDKSGLPSDRFSAERTGGSVSTLTIQRTQQEDSAVYLCASAEVSGNYNEQFFGPGTRLTVL.

The J gene is TRBJ2-7, the V gene TRBV28; weak D call: TRBD2 (6 bases). V was shortened by 6 bases and J by 3 bases, with 18 bases between the two germline ends. CDR3 size: 15 residues. Germline V gene data show CDR1 as MDHEN and CDR2 as SYDVKM. The CDR3, as DNA: TGTGCCAGCAGGGGGATCGGGCGGGACCTCTACGAGCAGTACTTC. This codes for CASRGIGRDLYEQYF. Filled out from reference TRBV28 and TRBJ2-7, the complete variable domain reads DVKVTQSSRYLVKRTGEKVFLECVQDMDHENMFWYRQDPGLGLRLIYFSYDVKMKEKGDIPEGYSVSREKKERFSLILESASTNQTSMYLCASRGIGRDLYEQYFGPGTRLTVT.

The rearrangement uses TRBV28 and TRBJ2-4, with D unclear. V was pared by 5 bases and J by 1 base, with 6 bases between. This CDR3 has 13 amino acids. CDR1 is MDHEN and CDR2 is SYDVKM in the germline V gene. CDR3 nucleotides: TGTGCCAGCAGTGTCGGGGCCAAAAACATTCAGTACTTC. Translation gives CASSVGAKNIQYF. The entire variable domain, with the rest obtained from reference TRBV28 and TRBJ2-4, is as follows: DVKVTQSSRYLVKRTGEKVFLECVQDMDHENMFWYRQDPGLGLRLIYFSYDVKMKEKGDIPEGYSVSREKKERFSLILESASTNQTSMYLCASSVGAKNIQYFGAGTRLSVL.

For this clonotype: One end of the junction does not line up with germline, which may come from a read error. The V and J genes are TRBV12-3 or TRBV12-4 and TRBJ2-6; weak D call: TRBD1 (6 bases). This CDR3 has 16 residues. CDR3 in amino acids: CASIPGHPSGANVPTF. DNA for the CDR3: TGTGCCAGCATTCCGGGACACCCCTCTGGGGCCAACGTCCCGACTTTC.

This clonotype was seen at least ten times. The chain recombines TRBV29-1 with TRBJ2-4, with 7 bases fitting TRBD2. The germline CDR1 and CDR2 sequences are SQVTM and ANQGSEA. The CDR3 loop spans 12 amino acids. Losses at the gene ends were 5 bases for V and 7 bases for J; bases not matched to a gene: 5. In nucleotides, the CDR3 is TGCAGCGTTAGCGGGATCGGGAACATTCAGTACTTC. It encodes CSVSGIGNIQYF.

This clonotype has more than one count but fewer than ten. The germline gene is not matched at one end of the junction; a read error may be the cause. The chain couples TRBV7-9 to TRBJ2-1, with D maybe TRBD1 (5 bases). CDR1 is SEHNR and CDR2 is FQNEAQ in the germline V gene (reference sequence). This CDR3 is 14 amino acids long. The CDR3 here is CVSSLDISYNEQFF. The CDR3 DNA sequence: TGTGTCAGCAGCCTGGACATATCTTACAATGAGCAGTTCTTC.